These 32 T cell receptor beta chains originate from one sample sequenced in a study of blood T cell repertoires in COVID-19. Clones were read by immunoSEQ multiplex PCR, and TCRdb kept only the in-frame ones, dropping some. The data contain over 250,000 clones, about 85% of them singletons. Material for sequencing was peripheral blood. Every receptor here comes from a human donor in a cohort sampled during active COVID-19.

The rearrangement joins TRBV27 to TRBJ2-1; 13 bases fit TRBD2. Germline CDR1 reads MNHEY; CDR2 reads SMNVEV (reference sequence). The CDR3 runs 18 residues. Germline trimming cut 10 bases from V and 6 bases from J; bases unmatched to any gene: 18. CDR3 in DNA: TGTGCCACCTTTGGACTAGCGGGAGAGGGCTTAATGCGCAATGAGCAGTTCTTC. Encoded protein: CATFGLAGEGLMRNEQFF.

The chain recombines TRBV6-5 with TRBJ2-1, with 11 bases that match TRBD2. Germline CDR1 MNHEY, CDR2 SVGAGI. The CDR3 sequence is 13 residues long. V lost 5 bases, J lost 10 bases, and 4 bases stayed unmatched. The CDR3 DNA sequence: TGTGCCAGCAGTCCGGTAGCGGGAGGGGAGCAGTTCTTC. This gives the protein CASSPVAGGEQFF.

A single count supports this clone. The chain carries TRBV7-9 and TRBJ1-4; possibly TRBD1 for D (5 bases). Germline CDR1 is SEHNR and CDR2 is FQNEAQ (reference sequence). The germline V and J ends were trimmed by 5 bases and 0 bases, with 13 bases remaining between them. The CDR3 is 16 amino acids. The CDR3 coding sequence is TGTGCCAGCAGCGCTCCGGGGGGAGCAACTAATGAAAAACTGTTTTTT. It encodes CASSAPGGATNEKLFF.

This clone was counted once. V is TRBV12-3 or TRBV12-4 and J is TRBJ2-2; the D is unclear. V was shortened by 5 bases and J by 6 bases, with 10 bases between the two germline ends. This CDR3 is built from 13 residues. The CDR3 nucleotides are TGTGCCAGCAGTCTAGACGTAGCCGGGGAGCTGTTTTTT. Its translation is CASSLDVAGELFF.

The CDR3 bases are TGTGCCAGCAGTTTGGCAGGGATGAACACCGGGGAGCTGTTTTTT. Protein: CASSLAGMNTGELFF. The V gene is TRBV27, the J gene TRBJ2-2; D may be TRBD1 (5 bases). V lost 3 bases and J lost 1, with 9 bases in between. The CDR3 runs 15 residues. Germline V gene data show CDR1 as MNHEY and CDR2 as SMNVEV (reference sequence).

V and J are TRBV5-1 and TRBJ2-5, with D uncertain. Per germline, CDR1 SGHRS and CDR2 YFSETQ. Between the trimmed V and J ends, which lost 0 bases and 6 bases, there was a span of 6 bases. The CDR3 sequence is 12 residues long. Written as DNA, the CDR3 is TGCGCCAGCAGCTTGGACCTAAAGACCCAGTACTTC. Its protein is CASSLDLKTQYF.

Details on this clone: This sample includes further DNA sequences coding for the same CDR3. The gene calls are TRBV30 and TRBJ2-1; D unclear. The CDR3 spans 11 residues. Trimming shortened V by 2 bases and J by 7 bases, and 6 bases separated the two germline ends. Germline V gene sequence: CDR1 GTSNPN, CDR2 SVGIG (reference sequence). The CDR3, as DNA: TGTGCCTGGAGTCTCCTTAATGAGCAGTTCTTC. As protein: CAWSLLNEQFF. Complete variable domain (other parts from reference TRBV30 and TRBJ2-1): SQTIHQWPATLVQPVGSPLSLECTVEGTSNPNLYWYRQAAGRGLQLLFYSVGIGQISSEVPQNLSASRPQDRQFILSSKKLLLSDSGFYLCAWSLLNEQFFGPGTRLTVL.

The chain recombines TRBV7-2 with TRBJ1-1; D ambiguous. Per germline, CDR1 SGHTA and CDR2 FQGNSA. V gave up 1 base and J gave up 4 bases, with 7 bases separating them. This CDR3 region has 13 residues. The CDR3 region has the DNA TGTGCCAGCAGCTTAGGCACAGCCACTGAAGCTTTCTTT. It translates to CASSLGTATEAFF.

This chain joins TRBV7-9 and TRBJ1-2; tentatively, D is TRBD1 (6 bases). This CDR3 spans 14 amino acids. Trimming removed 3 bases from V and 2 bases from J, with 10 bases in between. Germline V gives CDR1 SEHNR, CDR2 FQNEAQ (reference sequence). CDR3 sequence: CASSFPGGNYGYTF. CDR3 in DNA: TGTGCCAGCAGCTTCCCTGGGGGCAACTATGGCTACACCTTC.

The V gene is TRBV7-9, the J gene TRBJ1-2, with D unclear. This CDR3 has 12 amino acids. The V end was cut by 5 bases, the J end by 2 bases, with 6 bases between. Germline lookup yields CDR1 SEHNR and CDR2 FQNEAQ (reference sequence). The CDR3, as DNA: TGTGCCAGCAGCCAAGCAAACTATGGCTACACCTTC. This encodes CASSQANYGYTF. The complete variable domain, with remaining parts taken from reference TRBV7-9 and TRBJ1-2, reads DTGVSQNPRHKITKRGQNVTFRCDPISEHNRLYWYRQTLGQGPEFLTYFQNEAQLEKSRLLSDRFSAERPKGSFSTLEIQRTEQGDSAMYLCASSQANYGYTFGSGTRLTVV.

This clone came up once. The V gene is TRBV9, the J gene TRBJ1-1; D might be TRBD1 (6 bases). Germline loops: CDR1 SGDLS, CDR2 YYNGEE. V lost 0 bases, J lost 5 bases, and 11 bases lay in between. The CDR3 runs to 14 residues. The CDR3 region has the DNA TGTGCCAGCAGCGTAGCAGGGGAGGGGACTGAAGCTTTCTTT. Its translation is CASSVAGEGTEAFF.

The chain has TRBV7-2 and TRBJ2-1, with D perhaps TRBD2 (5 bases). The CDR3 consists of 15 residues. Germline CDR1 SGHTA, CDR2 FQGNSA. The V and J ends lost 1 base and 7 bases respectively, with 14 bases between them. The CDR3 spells CASSLGLALYNEQFF. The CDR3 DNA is TGTGCCAGCAGCTTAGGGTTAGCGTTATATAATGAGCAGTTCTTC.

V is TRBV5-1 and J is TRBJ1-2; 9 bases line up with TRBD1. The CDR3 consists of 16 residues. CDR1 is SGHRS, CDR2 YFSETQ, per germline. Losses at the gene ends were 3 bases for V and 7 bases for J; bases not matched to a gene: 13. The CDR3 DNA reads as TGCGCCAGCAGCTCTTCCCCGGGACAGGGAGGGTCTGGCTACACCTTC. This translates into CASSSSPGQGGSGYTF.

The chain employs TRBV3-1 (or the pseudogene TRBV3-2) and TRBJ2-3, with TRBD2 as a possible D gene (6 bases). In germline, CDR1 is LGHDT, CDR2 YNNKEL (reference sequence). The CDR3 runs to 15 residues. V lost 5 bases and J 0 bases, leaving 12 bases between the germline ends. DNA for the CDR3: TGTGCCAGCAGCAACGGAGGGCCAAGCACAGATACGCAGTATTTT. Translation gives CASSNGGPSTDTQYF.

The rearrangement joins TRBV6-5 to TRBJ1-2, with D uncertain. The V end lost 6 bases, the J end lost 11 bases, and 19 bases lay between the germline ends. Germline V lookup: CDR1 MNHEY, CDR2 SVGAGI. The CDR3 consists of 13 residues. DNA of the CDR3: TGTGCCAGCAGACCCGGCGGGCAGATATTTTACACCTTC. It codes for CASRPGGQIFYTF.

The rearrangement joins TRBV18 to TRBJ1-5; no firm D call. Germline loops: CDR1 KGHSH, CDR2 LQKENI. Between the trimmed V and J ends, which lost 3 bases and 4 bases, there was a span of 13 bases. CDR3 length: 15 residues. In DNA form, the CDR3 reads TGTGCCAGCTCACCGCCGGACGGAGGAAATCAGCCCCAGCATTTT. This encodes CASSPPDGGNQPQHF.

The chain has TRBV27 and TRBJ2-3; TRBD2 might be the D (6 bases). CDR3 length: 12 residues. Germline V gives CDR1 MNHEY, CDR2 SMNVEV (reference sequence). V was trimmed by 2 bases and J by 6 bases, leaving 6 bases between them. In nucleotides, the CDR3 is TGTGCCAGCAGTTTAAGCGGGGATACGCAGTATTTT. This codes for CASSLSGDTQYF.

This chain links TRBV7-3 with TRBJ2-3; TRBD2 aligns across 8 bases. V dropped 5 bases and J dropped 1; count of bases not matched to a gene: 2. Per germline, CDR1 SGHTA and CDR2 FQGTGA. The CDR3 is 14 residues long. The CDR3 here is CASSLTSGTDTQYF. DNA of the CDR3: TGTGCCAGCAGCCTGACTAGCGGCACAGATACGCAGTATTTT.

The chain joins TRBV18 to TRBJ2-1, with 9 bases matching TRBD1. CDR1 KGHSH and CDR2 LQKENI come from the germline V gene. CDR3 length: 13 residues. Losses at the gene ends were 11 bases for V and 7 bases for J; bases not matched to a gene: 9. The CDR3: CAGNRDRVNEQFF. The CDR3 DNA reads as TGTGCCGGAAACCGGGACAGGGTAAATGAGCAGTTCTTC.

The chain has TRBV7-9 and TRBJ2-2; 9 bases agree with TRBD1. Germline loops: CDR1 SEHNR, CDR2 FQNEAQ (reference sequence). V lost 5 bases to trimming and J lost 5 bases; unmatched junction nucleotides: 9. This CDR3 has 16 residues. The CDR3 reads CASSTNYRGLTGELFF. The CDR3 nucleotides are TGTGCCAGCAGCACAAACTACAGGGGGCTGACCGGGGAGCTGTTTTTT.

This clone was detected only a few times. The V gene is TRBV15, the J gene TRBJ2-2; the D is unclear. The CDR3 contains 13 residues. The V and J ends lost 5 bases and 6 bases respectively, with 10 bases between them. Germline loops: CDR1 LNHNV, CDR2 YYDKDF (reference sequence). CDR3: CATSENLPGELFF. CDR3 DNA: TGTGCCACCAGCGAGAACCTACCCGGGGAGCTGTTTTTT.

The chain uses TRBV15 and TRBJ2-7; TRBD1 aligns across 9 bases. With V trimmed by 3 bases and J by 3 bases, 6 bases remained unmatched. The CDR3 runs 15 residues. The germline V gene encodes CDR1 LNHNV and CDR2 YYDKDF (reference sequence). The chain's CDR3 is CATSSRTGDHYEQYF. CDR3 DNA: TGTGCCACCAGCAGCAGGACAGGGGATCACTACGAGCAGTACTTC. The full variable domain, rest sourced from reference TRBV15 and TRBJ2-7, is DAMVIQNPRYQVTQFGKPVTLSCSQTLNHNVMYWYQQKSSQAPKLLFHYYDKDFNNEADTPDNFQSRRPNTSFCFLDIRSPGLGDTAMYLCATSSRTGDHYEQYFGPGTRLTVT.

DNA for the CDR3: TGTGCCACCAGCAGACGGCCCTACAGGCGAATACTGTATAATTCACCCCTCCACTTT. This translates into CATSRRPYRRILYNSPLHF. The chain has TRBV15 and TRBJ1-6; D possibly corresponds to TRBD1 (5 bases). The germline CDR1 and CDR2 sequences are LNHNV and YYDKDF (reference sequence). Between the trimmed V and J ends, which lost 2 bases and 4 bases, there was a span of 21 bases. The CDR3 consists of 19 residues.

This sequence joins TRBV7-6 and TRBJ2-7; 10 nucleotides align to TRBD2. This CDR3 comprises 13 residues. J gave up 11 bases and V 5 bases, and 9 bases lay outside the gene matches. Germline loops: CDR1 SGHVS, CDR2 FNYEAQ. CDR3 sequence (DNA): TGTGCCAGCAGCGAAATAACGGGGACTAGCGAGTACTTC. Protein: CASSEITGTSEYF.

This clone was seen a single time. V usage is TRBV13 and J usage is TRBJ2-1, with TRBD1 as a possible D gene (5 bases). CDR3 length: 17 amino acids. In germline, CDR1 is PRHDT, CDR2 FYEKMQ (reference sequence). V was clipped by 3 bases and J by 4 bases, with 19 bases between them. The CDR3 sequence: CASSFRFGANLYNEQFF. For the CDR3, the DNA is TGTGCCAGCAGCTTCCGGTTTGGGGCTAACTTATACAATGAGCAGTTCTTC. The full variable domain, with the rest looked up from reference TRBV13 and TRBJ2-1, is AAGVIQSPRHLIKEKRETATLKCYPIPRHDTVYWYQQGPGQDPQFLISFYEKMQSDKGSIPDRFSAQQFSDYHSELNMSSLELGDSALYFCASSFRFGANLYNEQFFGPGTRLTVL.

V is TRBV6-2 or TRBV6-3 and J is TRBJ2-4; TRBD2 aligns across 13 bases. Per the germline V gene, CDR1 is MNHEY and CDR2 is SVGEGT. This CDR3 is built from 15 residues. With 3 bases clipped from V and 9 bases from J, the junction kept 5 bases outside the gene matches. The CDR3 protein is CASSYGTSGIGIQYF. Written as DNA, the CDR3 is TGTGCCAGCAGTTATGGGACTAGCGGGATTGGCATTCAGTACTTC.

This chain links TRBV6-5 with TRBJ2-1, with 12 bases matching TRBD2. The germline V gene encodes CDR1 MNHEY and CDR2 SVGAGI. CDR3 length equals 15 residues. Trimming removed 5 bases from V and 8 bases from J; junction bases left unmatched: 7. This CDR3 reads CASSPRTSGMDEQFF. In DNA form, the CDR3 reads TGTGCCAGCAGTCCTCGGACTAGCGGGATGGATGAGCAGTTCTTC.

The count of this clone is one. This CDR3 is CASSLEATTQETQYF. The CDR3 DNA reads as TGTGCCAGCAGCTTAGAGGCTACTACACAAGAGACCCAGTACTTC. V usage is TRBV11-2 and J usage is TRBJ2-5; D remains unclear. The CDR3 is 15 residues long. The V gene lost 0 bases and the J gene lost 2 bases, with 10 bases spanning the gap. In germline, CDR1 is SGHAT, CDR2 FQNNGV.

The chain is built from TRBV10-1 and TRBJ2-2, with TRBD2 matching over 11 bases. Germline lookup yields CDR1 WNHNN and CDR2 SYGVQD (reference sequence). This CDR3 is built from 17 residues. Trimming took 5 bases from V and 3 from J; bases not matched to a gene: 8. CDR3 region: CASSKTSGSEYTGELFF. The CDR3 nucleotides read TGCGCCAGCAGTAAAACTAGCGGGAGTGAATACACCGGGGAGCTGTTTTTT.

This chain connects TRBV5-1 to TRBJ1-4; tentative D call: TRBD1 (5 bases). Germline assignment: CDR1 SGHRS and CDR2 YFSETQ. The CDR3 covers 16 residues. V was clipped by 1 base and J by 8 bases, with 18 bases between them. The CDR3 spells CASSLSGRGDGEKLFF. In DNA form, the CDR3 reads TGCGCCAGCAGCTTGTCAGGGCGGGGGGATGGAGAAAAACTGTTTTTT.

For the CDR3, the DNA is TGCGCCAGCAGCCAAGATCAGAATTCACCCCTCCACTTT. Its protein is CASSQDQNSPLHF. The genes are TRBV4-3 and TRBJ1-6; D unresolved. CDR1 and CDR2 (germline): LGHNA, YSLEER. V was cut by 0 bases and J by 7 bases, with 4 bases left in between. The CDR3 contains 13 residues.

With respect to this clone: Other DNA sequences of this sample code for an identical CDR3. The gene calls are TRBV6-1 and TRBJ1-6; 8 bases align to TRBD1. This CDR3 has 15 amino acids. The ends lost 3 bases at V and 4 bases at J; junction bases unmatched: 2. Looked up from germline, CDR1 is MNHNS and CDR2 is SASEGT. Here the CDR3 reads CASSDGQGYNSPLHF. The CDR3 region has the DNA TGTGCCAGCAGTGACGGACAGGGATATAATTCACCCCTCCACTTT.